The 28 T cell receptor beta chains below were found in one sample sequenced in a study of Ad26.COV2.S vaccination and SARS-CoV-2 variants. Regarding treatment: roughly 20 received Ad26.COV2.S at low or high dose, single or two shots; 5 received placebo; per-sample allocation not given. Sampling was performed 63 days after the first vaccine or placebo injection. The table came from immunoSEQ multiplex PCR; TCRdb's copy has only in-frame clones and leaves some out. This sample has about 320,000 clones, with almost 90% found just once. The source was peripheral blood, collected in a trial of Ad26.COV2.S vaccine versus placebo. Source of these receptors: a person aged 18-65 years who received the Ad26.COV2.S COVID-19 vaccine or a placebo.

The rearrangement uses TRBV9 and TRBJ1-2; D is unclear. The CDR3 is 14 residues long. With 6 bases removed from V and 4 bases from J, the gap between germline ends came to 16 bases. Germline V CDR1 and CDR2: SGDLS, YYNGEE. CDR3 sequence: CASNRMDGLYGYTF. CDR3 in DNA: TGTGCCAGCAACAGAATGGACGGCCTCTATGGCTACACCTTC.

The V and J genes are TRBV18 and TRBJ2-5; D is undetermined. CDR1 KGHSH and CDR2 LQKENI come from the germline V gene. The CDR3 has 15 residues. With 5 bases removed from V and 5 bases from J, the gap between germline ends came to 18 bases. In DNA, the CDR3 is TGTGCCAGCTCATCTCCAACCGCGACCGGGGAGACCCAGTACTTC. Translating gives CASSSPTATGETQYF.

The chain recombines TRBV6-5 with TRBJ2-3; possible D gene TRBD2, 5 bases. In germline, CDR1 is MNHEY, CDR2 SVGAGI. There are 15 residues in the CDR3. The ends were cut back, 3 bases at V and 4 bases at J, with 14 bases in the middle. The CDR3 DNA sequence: TGTGCCAGCAGTTATCAAATGGGAGTAGCAGATACGCAGTATTTT. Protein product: CASSYQMGVADTQYF.

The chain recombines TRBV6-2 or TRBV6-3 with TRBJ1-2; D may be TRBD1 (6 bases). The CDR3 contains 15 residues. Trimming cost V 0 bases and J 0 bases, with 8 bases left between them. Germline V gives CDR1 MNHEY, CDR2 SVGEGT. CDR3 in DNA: TGTGCCAGCAGTTACTCAGGGGGAGCTAACTATGGCTACACCTTC. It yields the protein CASSYSGGANYGYTF.

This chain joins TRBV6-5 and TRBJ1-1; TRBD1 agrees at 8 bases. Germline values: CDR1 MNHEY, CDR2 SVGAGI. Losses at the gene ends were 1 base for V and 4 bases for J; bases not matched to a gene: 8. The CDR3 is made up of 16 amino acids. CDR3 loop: CASSYLAGGRATEAFF. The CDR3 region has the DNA TGTGCCAGCAGTTACTTGGCAGGGGGCCGGGCCACTGAAGCTTTCTTT.

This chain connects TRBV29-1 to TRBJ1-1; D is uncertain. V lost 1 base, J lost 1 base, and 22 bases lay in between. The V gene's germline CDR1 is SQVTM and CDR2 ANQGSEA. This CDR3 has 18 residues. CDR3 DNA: TGCAGCGTTGAAGTCCCAGACTCACCGAGCGCTACGAACACTGAAGCTTTCTTT. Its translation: CSVEVPDSPSATNTEAFF.

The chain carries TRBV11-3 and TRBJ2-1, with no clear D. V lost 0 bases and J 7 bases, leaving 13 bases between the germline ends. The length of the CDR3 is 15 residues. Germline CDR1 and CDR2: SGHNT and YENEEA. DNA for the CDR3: TGTGCCAGCAGCTTAGACCTTAGCACCCAGAATGAGCAGTTCTTC. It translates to CASSLDLSTQNEQFF. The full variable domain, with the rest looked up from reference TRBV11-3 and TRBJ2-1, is EAGVVQSPRYKIIEKKQPVAFWCNPISGHNTLYWYLQNLGQGPELLIRYENEEAVDDSQLPKDRFSAERLKGVDSTLKIQPAELGDSAVYLCASSLDLSTQNEQFFGPGTRLTVL.

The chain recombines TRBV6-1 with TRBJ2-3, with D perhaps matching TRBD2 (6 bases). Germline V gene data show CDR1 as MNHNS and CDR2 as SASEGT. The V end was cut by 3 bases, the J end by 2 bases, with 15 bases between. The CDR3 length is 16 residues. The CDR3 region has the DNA TGTGCCAGCAGTGACGGCGGCCGGGGGTACACAGATACGCAGTATTTT. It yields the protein CASSDGGRGYTDTQYF.

CDR3 in DNA: TGTGCCAGCGGAAAAGGCAGCTACCTATTCTATGGCTACACCTTC. Protein product: CASGKGSYLFYGYTF. The V and J genes are TRBV6-5 and TRBJ1-2; D unresolved. There are 15 residues in the CDR3. Deletions cut 8 bases from V and 4 bases from J, with 20 bases between. Germline CDR1 reads MNHEY; CDR2 reads SVGAGI.

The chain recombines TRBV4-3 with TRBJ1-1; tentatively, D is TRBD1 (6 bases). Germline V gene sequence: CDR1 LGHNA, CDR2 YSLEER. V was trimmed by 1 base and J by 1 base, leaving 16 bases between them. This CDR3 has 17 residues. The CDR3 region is CASSQVPGAGGNTEAFF. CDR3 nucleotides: TGCGCCAGCAGCCAAGTTCCGGGGGCAGGAGGGAACACTGAAGCTTTCTTT.

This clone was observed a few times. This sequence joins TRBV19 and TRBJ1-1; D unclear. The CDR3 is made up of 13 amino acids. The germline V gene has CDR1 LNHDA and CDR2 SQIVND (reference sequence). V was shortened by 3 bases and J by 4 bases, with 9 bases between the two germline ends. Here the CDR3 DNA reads TGTGCCAGTAGTATGGTAGGGAGCACTGAAGCTTTCTTT. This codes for CASSMVGSTEAFF.

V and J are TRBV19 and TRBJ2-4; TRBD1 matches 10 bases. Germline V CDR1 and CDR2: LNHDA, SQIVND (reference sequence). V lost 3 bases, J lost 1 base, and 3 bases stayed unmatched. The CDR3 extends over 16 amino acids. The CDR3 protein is CASSMGTGVAKNIQYF. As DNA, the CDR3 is TGTGCCAGTAGTATGGGGACAGGGGTCGCCAAAAACATTCAGTACTTC. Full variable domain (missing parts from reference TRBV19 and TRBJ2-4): DGGITQSPKYLFRKEGQNVTLSCEQNLNHDAMYWYRQDPGQGLRLIYYSQIVNDFQKGDIAEGYSVSREKKESFPLTVTSAQKNPTAFYLCASSMGTGVAKNIQYFGAGTRLSVL.

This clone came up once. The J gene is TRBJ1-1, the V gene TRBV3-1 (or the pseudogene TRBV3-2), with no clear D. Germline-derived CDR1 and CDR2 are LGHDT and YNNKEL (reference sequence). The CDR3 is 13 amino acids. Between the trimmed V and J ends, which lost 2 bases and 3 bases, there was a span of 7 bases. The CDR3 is CASSQSTHTEAFF. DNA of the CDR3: TGTGCCAGCAGCCAAAGTACCCACACTGAAGCTTTCTTT.

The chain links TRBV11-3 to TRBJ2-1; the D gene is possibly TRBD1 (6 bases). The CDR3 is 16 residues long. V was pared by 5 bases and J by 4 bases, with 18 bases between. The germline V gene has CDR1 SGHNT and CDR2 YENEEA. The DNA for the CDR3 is TGTGCCAGCAGCCCCGCAGCCGGGACAAATTACAATGAGCAGTTCTTC. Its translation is CASSPAAGTNYNEQFF. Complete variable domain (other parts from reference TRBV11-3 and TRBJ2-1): EAGVVQSPRYKIIEKKQPVAFWCNPISGHNTLYWYLQNLGQGPELLIRYENEEAVDDSQLPKDRFSAERLKGVDSTLKIQPAELGDSAVYLCASSPAAGTNYNEQFFGPGTRLTVL.

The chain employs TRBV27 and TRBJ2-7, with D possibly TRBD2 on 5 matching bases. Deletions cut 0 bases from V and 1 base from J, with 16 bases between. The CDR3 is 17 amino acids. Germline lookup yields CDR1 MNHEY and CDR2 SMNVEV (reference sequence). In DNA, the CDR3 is TGTGCCAGCAGTTTATCGGGTGAAGGGAGTTGGTCCTACGAGCAGTACGTC. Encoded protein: CASSLSGEGSWSYEQYV.

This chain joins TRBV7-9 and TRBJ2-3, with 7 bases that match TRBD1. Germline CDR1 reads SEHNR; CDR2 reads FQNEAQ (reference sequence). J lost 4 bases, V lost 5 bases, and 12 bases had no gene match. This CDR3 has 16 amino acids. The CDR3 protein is CASSPLGTATADTQYF. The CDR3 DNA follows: TGTGCCAGCAGCCCCTTAGGGACAGCTACAGCAGATACGCAGTATTTT.

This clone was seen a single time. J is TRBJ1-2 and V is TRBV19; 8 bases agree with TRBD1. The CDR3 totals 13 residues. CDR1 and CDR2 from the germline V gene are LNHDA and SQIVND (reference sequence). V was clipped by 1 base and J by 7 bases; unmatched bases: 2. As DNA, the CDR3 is TGTGCCAGTAGTATAGGAGGGACAGGTGGCTACACCTTC. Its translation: CASSIGGTGGYTF.

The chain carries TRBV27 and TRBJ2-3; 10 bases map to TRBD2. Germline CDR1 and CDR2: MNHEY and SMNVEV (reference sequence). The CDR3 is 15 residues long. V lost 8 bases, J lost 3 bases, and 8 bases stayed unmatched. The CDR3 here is CASLNKAGGTDTQYF. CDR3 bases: TGTGCCAGCTTAAATAAAGCGGGGGGGACAGATACGCAGTATTTT.

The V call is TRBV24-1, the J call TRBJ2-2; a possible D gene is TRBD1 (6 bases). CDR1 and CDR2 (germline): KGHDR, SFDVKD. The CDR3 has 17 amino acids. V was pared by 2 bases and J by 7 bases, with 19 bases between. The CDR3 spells CATSDSNPGTFNGELFF. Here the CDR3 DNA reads TGTGCCACCAGTGATTCTAACCCCGGGACATTCAACGGGGAGCTGTTTTTT.

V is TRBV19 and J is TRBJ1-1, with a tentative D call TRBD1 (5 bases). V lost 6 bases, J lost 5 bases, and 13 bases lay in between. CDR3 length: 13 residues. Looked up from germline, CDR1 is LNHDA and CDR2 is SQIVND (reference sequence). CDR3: CASRSLGETEAFF. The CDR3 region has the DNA TGTGCCAGTAGATCGTTGGGGGAAACTGAAGCTTTCTTT.

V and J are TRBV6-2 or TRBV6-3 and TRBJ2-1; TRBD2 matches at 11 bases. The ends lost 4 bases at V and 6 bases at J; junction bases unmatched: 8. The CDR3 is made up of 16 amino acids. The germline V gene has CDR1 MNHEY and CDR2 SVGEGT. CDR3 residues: CASSSTGTSGPNEQFF. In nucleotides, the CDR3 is TGTGCCAGCAGTTCCACCGGGACTAGCGGACCCAATGAGCAGTTCTTC.

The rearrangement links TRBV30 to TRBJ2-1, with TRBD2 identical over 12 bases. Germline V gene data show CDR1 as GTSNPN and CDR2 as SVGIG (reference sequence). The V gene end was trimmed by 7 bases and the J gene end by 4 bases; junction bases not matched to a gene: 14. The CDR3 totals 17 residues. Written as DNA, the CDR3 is TGTGCCTACTATCTAGCGGGAGGGCCGCTTGGTTACAATGAGCAGTTCTTC. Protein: CAYYLAGGPLGYNEQFF.

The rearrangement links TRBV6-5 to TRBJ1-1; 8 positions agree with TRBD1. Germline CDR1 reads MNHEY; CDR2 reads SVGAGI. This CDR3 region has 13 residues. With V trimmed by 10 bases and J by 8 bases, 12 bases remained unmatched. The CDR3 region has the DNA TGTGCCACGGGGTGGGACAGGAGAATAGAAGCTTTCTTT. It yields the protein CATGWDRRIEAFF.

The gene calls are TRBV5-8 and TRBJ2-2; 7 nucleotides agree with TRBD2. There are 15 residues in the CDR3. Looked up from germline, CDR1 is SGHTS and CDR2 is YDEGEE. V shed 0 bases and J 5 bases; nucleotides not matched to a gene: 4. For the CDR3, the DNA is TGTGCCAGCAGCTTGGGGACTAGTCTTACCGGGGAGCTGTTTTTT. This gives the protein CASSLGTSLTGELFF. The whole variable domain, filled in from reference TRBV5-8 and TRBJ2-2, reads EAGVTQSPTHLIKTRGQQATLRCSPISGHTSVYWYQQALGLGLQFLLWYDEGEERNRGNFPPRFSGRQFPNYSSELNVNALELEDSALYLCASSLGTSLTGELFFGEGSRLTVL.

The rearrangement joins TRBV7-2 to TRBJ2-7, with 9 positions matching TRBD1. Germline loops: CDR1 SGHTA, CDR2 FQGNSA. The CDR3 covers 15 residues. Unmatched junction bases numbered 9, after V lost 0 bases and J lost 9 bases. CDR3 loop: CASSLAGGQGLWQYF. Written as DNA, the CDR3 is TGTGCCAGCAGCTTAGCCGGAGGACAGGGGCTGTGGCAGTACTTC.

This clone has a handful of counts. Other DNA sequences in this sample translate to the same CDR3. CDR3 amino acids: CASSRGQDNSPLHF. Here the CDR3 DNA reads TGTGCCAGTAGTCGAGGTCAGGATAATTCACCCCTCCACTTT. The chain is built from TRBV19 and TRBJ1-6; no clear D gene. The CDR3 sequence is 14 residues long. Germline V gene sequence: CDR1 LNHDA, CDR2 SQIVND (reference sequence). With 5 bases removed from V and 5 bases from J, the gap between germline ends came to 10 bases.

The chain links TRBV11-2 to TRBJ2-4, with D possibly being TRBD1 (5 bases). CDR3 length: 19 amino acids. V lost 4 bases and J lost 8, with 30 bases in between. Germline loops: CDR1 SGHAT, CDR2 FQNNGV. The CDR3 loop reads CASSWGPVRGPSDPDIQYF. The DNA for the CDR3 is TGTGCCAGCAGCTGGGGCCCGGTACGCGGACCTTCCGACCCGGACATTCAGTACTTC.

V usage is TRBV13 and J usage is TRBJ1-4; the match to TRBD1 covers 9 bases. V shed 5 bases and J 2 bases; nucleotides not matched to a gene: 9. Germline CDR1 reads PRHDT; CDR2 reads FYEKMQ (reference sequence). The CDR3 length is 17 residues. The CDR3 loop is CASSLGQGSDTNEKLFF. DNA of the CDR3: TGTGCCAGCAGCCTGGGACAGGGTTCAGATACTAATGAAAAACTGTTTTTT.